The 22 T cell receptor beta chains in this list originate from one sample, sequenced in a study of blood T cell repertoires in COVID-19. The method was immunoSEQ multiplex PCR; TCRdb's version includes in-frame clones alone and lacks a portion of them. The data contain 150,000 to 200,000 clones, roughly four fifths of them singletons. Sequencing input: peripheral blood. All receptors derive from a woman aged 80 or over with COVID-19, enrolled during active disease.

This sequence joins TRBV2 and TRBJ1-2; D is possibly TRBD1 (5 bases). V was shortened by 1 base and J by 7 bases, with 10 bases between the two germline ends. The germline V gene has CDR1 SNHLY and CDR2 FYNNEI. The CDR3 loop spans 13 amino acids. CDR3 protein: CASSEGGVGGYTF. The CDR3 nucleotides are TGTGCCAGCAGTGAAGGGGGGGTCGGTGGCTACACCTTC. The full variable domain, with the rest looked up from reference TRBV2 and TRBJ1-2, is EPEVTQTPSHQVTQMGQEVILRCVPISNHLYFYWYRQILGQKVEFLVSFYNNEISEKSEIFDDQFSVERPDGSNFTLKIRSTKLEDSAMYFCASSEGGVGGYTFGSGTRLTVV.

The chain is built from TRBV29-1 and TRBJ1-1, with a tentative D call TRBD1 (5 bases). The V end was cut by 3 bases, the J end by 5 bases, with 10 bases between. The CDR3 sequence is 12 residues long. Germline V gene sequence: CDR1 SQVTM, CDR2 ANQGSEA. CDR3 bases: TGCAGCGTTGACGAGGGGAGGACTGAAGCTTTCTTT. It is translated as CSVDEGRTEAFF.

This rearrangement joins TRBV10-3 to TRBJ1-2; 7 bases match TRBD1. The germline V gene has CDR1 ENHRY and CDR2 SYGVKD. This CDR3 has 14 residues. With 7 bases clipped from V and 0 bases from J, the junction kept 5 bases outside the gene matches. In DNA form, the CDR3 reads TGTGCCATCACCCCCAGGGGGGCTAACTATGGCTACACCTTC. Protein product: CAITPRGANYGYTF.

This clone has only a few counts. The V call is TRBV6-2 or TRBV6-3, the J call TRBJ1-5, with a tentative D call TRBD1 (5 bases). Trimming pared 5 bases from V and 7 bases from J, leaving 9 bases between. CDR1 is MNHEY and CDR2 is SVGEGT in the germline V gene. The CDR3 length is 12 residues. The CDR3 sequence: CASSPREQPQHF. CDR3 nucleotides: TGTGCCAGCAGTCCCAGGGAACAGCCCCAGCATTTT.

The chain carries TRBV6-5 and TRBJ2-2, with 9 bases fitting TRBD1. The V and J ends lost 5 bases and 5 bases, in that order; junction bases with no gene match: 6. CDR1 and CDR2 from the germline V gene are MNHEY and SVGAGI. The CDR3 covers 15 residues. DNA for the CDR3: TGTGCCAGCAGTACCGGGACAGGGCTTACCGGGGAGCTGTTTTTT. This translates into CASSTGTGLTGELFF.

The V call is TRBV7-8, the J call TRBJ2-7; 9 bases map to TRBD1. CDR3 length: 13 residues. Per germline, CDR1 SGHVS and CDR2 FQNEAQ. V shed 5 bases and J 4 bases; nucleotides not matched to a gene: 3. The CDR3 DNA reads as TGTGCCAGCAGCAGGGACAGGGTTTACGAGCAGTACTTC. Its translation is CASSRDRVYEQYF.

This clone appeared once. The J gene is TRBJ1-6, the V gene TRBV5-1; 10 positions agree with TRBD1. The V and J ends lost 4 bases and 8 bases, in that order; junction bases with no gene match: 9. Looked up from germline, CDR1 is SGHRS and CDR2 is YFSETQ. This CDR3 has 16 amino acids. The CDR3 loop reads CASSPRTGGSYSPLHF. The CDR3, as DNA: TGCGCCAGCAGCCCAAGGACAGGGGGTTCGTATTCACCCCTCCACTTT.

The chain links TRBV29-1 to TRBJ1-2, with D tentatively TRBD1 (6 bases). The CDR3 runs 13 residues. V was shortened by 6 bases and J by 2 bases, with 13 bases between the two germline ends. The germline V gene has CDR1 SQVTM and CDR2 ANQGSEA. CDR3 sequence reads: CSVPTTGNYGYTF. The CDR3, as DNA: TGCAGCGTCCCTACGACAGGAAACTATGGCTACACCTTC. The full variable domain, rest sourced from reference TRBV29-1 and TRBJ1-2, is SAVISQKPSRDICQRGTSLTIQCQVDSQVTMMFWYRQQPGQSLTLIATANQGSEATYESGFVIDKFPISRPNLTFSTLTVSNMSPEDSSIYLCSVPTTGNYGYTFGSGTRLTVV.

V and J are TRBV5-1 and TRBJ2-1; 10 bases map to TRBD2. J was trimmed by 2 bases and V by 4 bases; bases with no gene match: 6. Per the germline V gene, CDR1 is SGHRS and CDR2 is YFSETQ. CDR3 length: 16 residues. CDR3 DNA sequence: TGCGCCAGCAGCGCGTTAGCGGGAGGAGCCTACAATGAGCAGTTCTTC. It translates to CASSALAGGAYNEQFF.

The chain employs TRBV2 and TRBJ1-6; 10 positions agree with TRBD1. With V trimmed by 6 bases and J by 15 bases, 5 bases remained unmatched. Germline V gene lookup returns CDR1 SNHLY and CDR2 FYNNEI. This CDR3 region has 12 residues. The CDR3 is CASRRGQGLLHF. Here the CDR3 DNA reads TGTGCCAGCAGGCGGGGACAGGGGCTCCTCCACTTT.

The chain joins TRBV19 to TRBJ2-1, with 9 bases identical to TRBD1. The germline CDR1 and CDR2 sequences are LNHDA and SQIVND (reference sequence). The CDR3 is 15 amino acids. V shed 4 bases, J shed 4 bases, and the junction held 5 bases outside the gene matches. CDR3 DNA: TGTGCCAGTAGTACACAGGGGGCAGGTTACAATGAGCAGTTCTTC. Translation: CASSTQGAGYNEQFF.

V is TRBV7-2 and J is TRBJ2-1; 7 bases map to TRBD2. In germline, CDR1 is SGHTA, CDR2 FQGNSA. This CDR3 contains 16 residues. The V and J ends lost 5 bases and 1 base, in that order; junction bases with no gene match: 8. CDR3 amino acids: CASSHSSGGSYNEQFF. The CDR3 nucleotides read TGTGCCAGCAGCCATTCCTCGGGGGGATCCTACAATGAGCAGTTCTTC.

The genes are TRBV30 and TRBJ1-5; 9 positions match TRBD1. The CDR3 sequence is 14 residues long. Germline CDR1 is GTSNPN and CDR2 is SVGIG (reference sequence). J was trimmed by 6 bases and V by 5 bases; bases with no gene match: 8. The CDR3 nucleotides are TGTGCCTGGGCTCCGGGACAGGGTTCTCAGCCCCAGCATTTT. Amino acid sequence: CAWAPGQGSQPQHF.

This chain links TRBV5-1 with TRBJ2-5; 7 bases fit TRBD1. Trimming at V came to 5 bases and at J to 2 bases, leaving 12 bases not matched to a gene. In germline, CDR1 is SGHRS, CDR2 YFSETQ. The CDR3 contains 16 residues. The CDR3 region has the DNA TGCGCCAGCAGTACCGAGACAGGGAATGGACAAGAGACCCAGTACTTC. Translated: CASSTETGNGQETQYF. Full variable domain (missing parts from reference TRBV5-1 and TRBJ2-5): KAGVTQTPRYLIKTRGQQVTLSCSPISGHRSVSWYQQTPGQGLQFLFEYFSETQRNKGNFPGRFSGRQFSNSRSEMNVSTLELGDSALYLCASSTETGNGQETQYFGPGTRLLVL.

This clone was detected only once. The chain has TRBV2 and TRBJ1-1; TRBD1 is a possible D gene (5 bases). The CDR3 is 13 amino acids. V was shortened by 8 bases and J by 5 bases, with 15 bases between the two germline ends. Germline-derived CDR1 and CDR2 are SNHLY and FYNNEI. The chain's CDR3 is CASGPPGGTEAFF. For the CDR3, the DNA is TGTGCCAGCGGACCCCCGGGGGGTACTGAAGCTTTCTTT.

This rearrangement joins TRBV9 to TRBJ1-1; D might be TRBD1 (5 bases). Deletions cut 0 bases from V and 1 base from J, with 13 bases between. Germline CDR1 and CDR2: SGDLS and YYNGEE. CDR3 length equals 16 residues. CDR3 in DNA: TGTGCCAGCAGCGTAGAGGACACGGCTCCGAACACTGAAGCTTTCTTT. Translation gives CASSVEDTAPNTEAFF. The full variable domain, completed using reference TRBV9 and TRBJ1-1, is DSGVTQTPKHLITATGQRVTLRCSPRSGDLSVYWYQQSLDQGLQFLIQYYNGEERAKGNILERFSAQQFPDLHSELNLSSLELGDSALYFCASSVEDTAPNTEAFFGQGTRLTVV.

This clone was observed a handful of times. The V gene is TRBV4-1, the J gene TRBJ1-5, with D uncertain. This CDR3 is built from 14 residues. Germline lookup yields CDR1 MGHRA and CDR2 YSYEKL. V gave up 3 bases and J gave up 0 bases, with 6 bases separating them. The CDR3 loop reads CASSHQASNQPQHF. The CDR3 nucleotides are TGCGCCAGCAGCCACCAGGCTAGCAATCAGCCCCAGCATTTT.

The chain is built from TRBV28 and TRBJ2-2; no clear D. V was pared by 7 bases and J by 6 bases, with 9 bases between. Germline-derived CDR1 and CDR2 are MDHEN and SYDVKM. The CDR3 has 12 amino acids. CDR3 amino acids: CASTDMAGELFF. The CDR3 DNA follows: TGTGCCAGCACCGACATGGCCGGGGAGCTGTTTTTT.

The rearrangement uses TRBV4-1 and TRBJ1-2, with 8 bases that match TRBD1. The CDR3 contains 15 residues. With V trimmed by 3 bases and J by 3 bases, 6 bases remained unmatched. Germline V gene lookup returns CDR1 MGHRA and CDR2 YSYEKL. The CDR3 nucleotides are TGCGCCAGCAGCCACTCGCAGGGGGCACACTATGGCTACACCTTC. This translates into CASSHSQGAHYGYTF.

The chain recombines TRBV4-1 with TRBJ1-4; D remains unclear. The CDR3 extends over 17 amino acids. CDR1 is MGHRA and CDR2 is YSYEKL in the germline V gene. V was clipped by 1 base and J by 0 bases, with 12 bases between them. CDR3 protein: CASSQGPLTPTNEKLFF. The CDR3 DNA sequence: TGCGCCAGCAGCCAAGGTCCCCTTACACCAACTAATGAAAAACTGTTTTTT.

This rearrangement joins TRBV6-2 or TRBV6-3 to TRBJ2-7; 7 nucleotides align to TRBD2. CDR3 length: 15 amino acids. Germline trimming cut 2 bases from V and 3 bases from J; bases unmatched to any gene: 7. The germline V gene has CDR1 MNHEY and CDR2 SVGEGT. The CDR3 reads CASSYGPSGLYEQYF. The CDR3 nucleotides read TGTGCCAGCAGTTACGGGCCTAGCGGACTCTACGAGCAGTACTTC.

This chain links TRBV28 with TRBJ2-5; D is unresolved. In germline, CDR1 is MDHEN, CDR2 SYDVKM. The CDR3 spans 14 residues. Trimming shortened V by 5 bases and J by 6 bases, and 16 bases separated the two germline ends. In DNA, the CDR3 is TGTGCCAGCAGTCAGACTTGGCAGCAGCAGACCCAGTACTTC. It translates to CASSQTWQQQTQYF.